Following are 22 T cell receptor beta chains from one sample sequenced in a study of CD8 T cells in ankylosing spondylitis. TCRdb re-analysed the 5' RACE reads in MiXCR, keeping a single row per CDR3 protein. The sample comprises over 100,000 distinct CDR3 sequences, 7% of which are singletons, and more than 9% rests with the top ten. Sequencing input: blood, either unsorted or a sorted T cell fraction (not recorded which). These receptors came from a male donor with ankylosing spondylitis or in good health (not recorded which).

This clonotype came up many times. The chain joins TRBV6-1 to TRBJ2-2; possible D gene TRBD2, 7 bases. The CDR3 is 16 residues long. V lost 5 bases and J 4 bases, leaving 17 bases between the germline ends. The V gene's germline CDR1 is MNHNS and CDR2 SASEGT. The CDR3 here is CASSTQGGALTGELFF. In nucleotides, the CDR3 is TGTGCCAGCAGTACGCAAGGGGGGGCGCTCACCGGGGAGCTGTTTTTT.

This clonotype showed up many times. The V call is TRBV7-8, the J call TRBJ1-1, with TRBD1 as a possible D gene (5 bases). V was cut by 0 bases and J by 3 bases, with 11 bases left in between. Germline V gene sequence: CDR1 SGHVS, CDR2 FQNEAQ. CDR3 size: 15 residues. The CDR3 nucleotides are TGTGCCAGCAGCTTAGCGGGAACAGGCTACACTGAAGCTTTCTTT. It translates to CASSLAGTGYTEAFF.

Details on this clonotype: A much larger clone is a single base away; this may be a read error. Because the CDR3 is missing its conserved closing phenylalanine or tryptophan, this is likely a read error. This chain connects TRBV10-3 to TRBJ2-1, with D hard to call. Per the germline V gene, CDR1 is ENHRY and CDR2 is SYGVKD. There are 13 residues in the CDR3. Trimming cost V 4 bases and J 7 bases, with 11 bases left between them. The DNA for the CDR3 is TGTGCCATCAGTGGGCTAGTGCGTAATGAGCAGTTCTTA. Translated, it gives CAISGLVRNEQFL.

The chain uses TRBV7-3 and TRBJ2-3; TRBD2 agrees at 12 bases. The CDR3 totals 16 residues. Germline V lookup: CDR1 SGHTA, CDR2 FQGTGA. Losses at the gene ends were 4 bases for V and 6 bases for J; bases not matched to a gene: 8. The CDR3 coding sequence is TGTGCCAGCAGCTCCCGGACTAGCGGGATCAGGGATACGCAGTATTTT. Protein product: CASSSRTSGIRDTQYF.

This clonotype was seen many times. The chain uses TRBV7-2 and TRBJ2-7; D gene unclear. CDR1 SGHTA and CDR2 FQGNSA come from the germline V gene. The CDR3 extends over 13 amino acids. Deletions cut 4 bases from V and 6 bases from J, with 13 bases between. CDR3 coding DNA: TGTGCCAGCAGCTCCTCTAGTGACCCCGAGCAGTACTTC. Translation gives CASSSSSDPEQYF.

This clonotype has a count of ten or more. The chain employs TRBV18 and TRBJ2-3; TRBD2 aligns across 15 bases. There are 16 residues in the CDR3. V trimming: 6 bases; J trimming: 6 bases; junction bases outside the gene matches: 7. Germline assignment: CDR1 KGHSH and CDR2 LQKENI. CDR3 bases: TGTGCCAGCTCGCCGGGACTAGCGGGGGGAATGGATACGCAGTATTTT. It encodes CASSPGLAGGMDTQYF. The full variable domain, with the rest looked up from reference TRBV18 and TRBJ2-3, is NAGVMQNPRHLVRRRGQEARLRCSPMKGHSHVYWYRQLPEEGLKFMVYLQKENIIDESGMPKERFSAEFPKEGPSILRIQQVVRGDSAAYFCASSPGLAGGMDTQYFGPGTRLTVL.

The sample holds many counts of this clonotype. The chain employs TRBV5-1 and TRBJ2-1; D remains ambiguous. The CDR3 runs to 18 residues. Trimming pared 0 bases from V and 0 bases from J, leaving 16 bases between. In germline, CDR1 is SGHRS, CDR2 YFSETQ. The DNA for the CDR3 is TGCGCCAGCAGCTTGGGATTTTCGGGTGGTAGCTCCTACAATGAGCAGTTCTTC. This codes for CASSLGFSGGSSYNEQFF.

This clonotype has ten or more counts. The chain is built from TRBV5-1 and TRBJ1-1; D is undetermined. This CDR3 is built from 15 residues. The germline V gene has CDR1 SGHRS and CDR2 YFSETQ. V gave up 0 bases and J gave up 5 bases, with 14 bases separating them. The CDR3 reads CASSLASPEETEAFF. CDR3 sequence (DNA): TGCGCCAGCAGCTTGGCCTCGCCCGAGGAGACTGAAGCTTTCTTT.

This clonotype occurred many times. The gene calls are TRBV12-3 or TRBV12-4 and TRBJ2-1, with no clear D. V was shortened by 5 bases and J by 7 bases, with 6 bases between the two germline ends. The CDR3 is 11 residues long. In nucleotides, the CDR3 is TGTGCCAGCAGTGAACGAAATGAGCAGTTCTTC. It is translated as CASSERNEQFF.

Ten or more counts support this clonotype. This chain links TRBV29-1 with TRBJ2-1; D uncertain. V was trimmed by 4 bases and J by 0 bases, leaving 7 bases between them. From germline, CDR1 is SQVTM and CDR2 ANQGSEA. CDR3 length: 13 residues. The CDR3 DNA reads as TGCAGCGTTGTGGGCCGCTCCTACAATGAGCAGTTCTTC. Residues: CSVVGRSYNEQFF.

This clonotype was counted at least ten times. The chain joins TRBV27 to TRBJ2-3, with 7 bases that match TRBD1. This CDR3 is built from 16 residues. Germline CDR1 is MNHEY and CDR2 is SMNVEV (reference sequence). Germline trimming cut 0 bases from V and 4 bases from J; bases unmatched to any gene: 7. In DNA, the CDR3 is TGTGCCAGCAGTTTATCGGGCTTCGGGACAGCAGATACGCAGTATTTT. This sequence encodes CASSLSGFGTADTQYF.

This clonotype was counted at least ten times. V gene TRBV11-1 combines with J gene TRBJ1-2, with 10 bases that match TRBD1. The germline V gene encodes CDR1 SGHAT and CDR2 FQDESV (reference sequence). The CDR3 covers 16 residues. Trimming at V came to 5 bases and at J to 8 bases, leaving 14 bases not matched to a gene. CDR3 residues: CASSPLATGGLTGYTF. The CDR3 DNA follows: TGTGCCAGCAGCCCCCTCGCGACAGGGGGCCTGACAGGCTACACCTTC.

This clonotype was detected many times. V and J are TRBV29-1 and TRBJ2-5; a possible D gene is TRBD1 (5 bases). The CDR3 has 14 amino acids. Germline V CDR1 and CDR2: SQVTM, ANQGSEA. The V end lost 7 bases, the J end lost 2 bases, and 17 bases lay between the germline ends. The CDR3 bases are TGCAGCGCATACCGCAGGGTTAATCAAGAGACCCAGTACTTC. It encodes CSAYRRVNQETQYF.

This clonotype was seen at least ten times. The chain is built from TRBV5-1 and TRBJ2-3; unclear D gene. This CDR3 region has 14 residues. V lost 0 bases, J lost 7 bases, and 12 bases lay in between. Germline CDR1 and CDR2: SGHRS and YFSETQ. The CDR3 bases are TGCGCCAGCAGCTTGGCCCAACCCCAGAATACGCAGTATTTT. This translates into CASSLAQPQNTQYF. Supplemented by reference TRBV5-1 and TRBJ2-3, the full variable domain reads KAGVTQTPRYLIKTRGQQVTLSCSPISGHRSVSWYQQTPGQGLQFLFEYFSETQRNKGNFPGRFSGRQFSNSRSEMNVSTLELGDSALYLCASSLAQPQNTQYFGPGTRLTVL.

This clonotype was detected ten times or more. The gene calls are TRBV6-1 and TRBJ1-2, with D unresolved. The CDR3 length is 15 residues. Looked up from germline, CDR1 is MNHNS and CDR2 is SASEGT. V shed 5 bases and J shed 4 bases, with 17 bases lying between them. The CDR3 loop reads CASSTLNTAAYGYTF. CDR3 DNA sequence: TGTGCCAGCAGTACATTGAACACGGCAGCCTATGGCTACACCTTC.

This clonotype was counted ten times or more. This chain joins TRBV20-1 and TRBJ1-5; D remains ambiguous. CDR1 is DFQATT, CDR2 SNEGSKA, per germline (reference sequence). The CDR3 covers 14 residues. Trimming pared 6 bases from V and 0 bases from J, leaving 12 bases between. The CDR3 sequence: CSARAASSNQPQHF. CDR3 coding DNA: TGCAGTGCCCGGGCGGCCAGTAGCAATCAGCCCCAGCATTTT.

This clonotype was found many times. J is TRBJ1-5 and V is TRBV12-3 or TRBV12-4, with D maybe TRBD1 (6 bases). This CDR3 is 13 amino acids long. V was shortened by 6 bases and J by 6 bases, with 12 bases between the two germline ends. This chain's CDR3 is CASRGDTGQPQHF. The CDR3 nucleotides are TGTGCCAGCAGGGGGGACACCGGTCAGCCCCAGCATTTT.

This clonotype was counted ten times or more. The chain combines TRBV3-1 with TRBJ2-1; D could derive from TRBD1 or TRBD2 (5 bases each). Between the trimmed V and J ends, which lost 5 bases and 14 bases, there was a span of 19 bases. The CDR3 sequence is 13 residues long. Germline V gene data show CDR1 as LGHDT and CDR2 as YNNKEL (reference sequence). This CDR3 reads CASSKGDALSEFF. DNA for the CDR3: TGTGCCAGCAGCAAAGGGGACGCCCTCTCCGAGTTCTTC.

The chain combines TRBV20-1 with TRBJ2-3, with TRBD2 matching over 8 bases. The CDR3 contains 14 residues. CDR1 is DFQATT and CDR2 is SNEGSKA in the germline V gene (reference sequence). V lost 7 bases to trimming and J lost 4 bases; unmatched junction nucleotides: 10. CDR3 loop: CSGNGGGAPDTQYF. The CDR3 DNA sequence: TGCAGTGGAAACGGGGGGGGGGCCCCAGATACGCAGTATTTT.

This clonotype was detected many times. The chain combines TRBV5-1 with TRBJ2-3; D tentatively reads TRBD1 or TRBD2 (6 bases each). Germline values: CDR1 SGHRS, CDR2 YFSETQ. Trimming took 4 bases from V and 1 from J, leaving 25 bases between them. This CDR3 is built from 19 residues. This chain's CDR3 is CASSNGKSKGGSGTDTQYF. The CDR3 DNA sequence: TGCGCCAGCAGCAATGGGAAGAGTAAGGGGGGCTCTGGCACAGATACGCAGTATTTT.

This clonotype was observed at least ten times. The V call is TRBV29-1, the J call TRBJ2-2; TRBD2 aligns across 7 bases. After removal of 4 bases from V and 4 bases from J, the junction contained 0 bases not matched to a gene. CDR1 is SQVTM and CDR2 is ANQGSEA in the germline V gene. This CDR3 region has 12 residues. DNA for the CDR3: TGCAGCGTTGGGGAGGGCACCGGGGAGCTGTTTTTT. It is translated as CSVGEGTGELFF.

The sample holds many counts of this clonotype. The rearrangement joins TRBV5-1 to TRBJ1-4; D not resolved. The CDR3 has 17 residues. V dropped 0 bases and J dropped 0 bases, with 12 bases sitting between them. Germline V gene data show CDR1 as SGHRS and CDR2 as YFSETQ. Written as DNA, the CDR3 is TGCGCCAGCAGCTTGGCCCGGCAGTCGACAACTAATGAAAAACTGTTTTTT. Protein: CASSLARQSTTNEKLFF.